Included here is one TCR beta chain sequence, with context. The sample is drawn from a study of blood T cell repertoires in COVID-19. Study-level information: Material from acute and convalescent COVID-19 was sourced from the United States, Italy and Spain. PBMCs, B-cell-depleted T cells, or T cells were the source of the cDNA or gDNA that made up the material.

Per the authors' pipeline: Researchers report that nucleated cell counts were estimated from reference gene primer amplification. Produced via immunoSEQ multiplex PCR; TCRdb's table is partial and in-frame only. V, J and clone size reflect that table, while D and trimming were determined from the DNA. The table lists 270,000 or so clones, roughly 84% of them singletons. The Seattle patients, enrolled during active infection, were followed longitudinally. Sequencing was carried out using peripheral blood. The TCR originated in a human donor with COVID-19, enrolled during active disease. The donor label of this sample is uncertain.

DNA of the CDR3: TGCGCCAGCAGCGCAACCGGGACAGGGGTGGGTGAGCAGTACTTC. Amino acid sequence: CASSATGTGVGEQYF. This rearrangement joins TRBV5-1 to TRBJ2-7, with 10 bases that match TRBD1. Looked up from germline, CDR1 is SGHRS and CDR2 is YFSETQ. Trimming at V came to 4 bases and at J to 7 bases, leaving 11 bases not matched to a gene. The CDR3 has 15 residues.